The next 31 T cell receptor beta chains were all read from a single sample in a study of blood T cells in healthy people across ages (dated by TCRdb to between 2014 and 2017). The library was prepared using 5' RACE. The sample was run on an Illumina HiSeq 2500. A second PCR of roughly 7 to 12 cycles was performed with a sample-barcoded 5' primer and a J-beta primer mix. TCRdb handled the public reads itself, with Q25 trimming in fastp and clone calling in MiXCR, and kept productive beta chains. Identical CDR3 proteins give one entry, which carries the most common genes and DNA. The table for this sample lists almost 800,000 distinct CDR3 sequences; 55% to 70% of them were counted only once. The ten largest clones take up about 20% of the sample. The specimen sequenced was blood. All receptors derive from a man aged 25 to 40 in good health.

At least ten counts were recorded for this clonotype. V gene TRBV20-1 combines with J gene TRBJ1-2; tentatively, D is TRBD1 (5 bases). The CDR3 sequence is 14 residues long. The germline V gene has CDR1 DFQATT and CDR2 SNEGSKA (reference sequence). The V end was cut by 6 bases, the J end by 8 bases, with 22 bases between. The CDR3 sequence is CSATPFGRVDGYTF. For the CDR3, the DNA is TGCAGTGCCACTCCGTTCGGCAGGGTGGACGGCTACACCTTC.

The J gene is TRBJ2-1, the V gene TRBV29-1, with D unresolved. The CDR3 length is 12 residues. V lost 4 bases to trimming and J lost 7 bases, with 11 bases between them. Per germline, CDR1 SQVTM and CDR2 ANQGSEA. The CDR3 DNA is TGCAGCGTTGGCTCCCTTGGGAATGAGCAGTTCTTC. Its protein product is CSVGSLGNEQFF.

This clonotype was observed a handful of times. The chain recombines TRBV18 with TRBJ2-5; TRBD1 might be the D (5 bases). This CDR3 has 15 residues. Germline values: CDR1 KGHSH, CDR2 LQKENI. V lost 2 bases to trimming and J lost 3 bases, with 13 bases between them. The chain's CDR3 is CASSPSVDSKETQYF. CDR3 in DNA: TGTGCCAGCTCACCAAGTGTCGACAGCAAAGAGACCCAGTACTTC.

In this sample, this clonotype turned up a few times. The V gene is TRBV20-1, the J gene TRBJ2-7, with D unclear. Per germline, CDR1 DFQATT and CDR2 SNEGSKA (reference sequence). V lost 7 bases and J lost 5, with 21 bases in between. CDR3 length: 14 residues. CDR3: CSGRFRQTLDEQYF. CDR3 coding DNA: TGCAGTGGCAGATTCCGGCAGACCCTTGACGAGCAGTACTTC.

This clonotype has ten or more counts. The V and J genes are TRBV12-3 or TRBV12-4 and TRBJ1-5; D is ambiguous. Trimming took off 8 bases at V and 4 bases at J, with 12 bases between the two ends. The CDR3 consists of 13 residues. The CDR3: CASAIAENQPQHF. The CDR3 DNA reads TGTGCCAGCGCCATAGCCGAAAATCAGCCCCAGCATTTT.

V is TRBV30 and J is TRBJ1-4; 11 bases fit TRBD1. Germline V CDR1 and CDR2: GTSNPN, SVGIG (reference sequence). The CDR3 totals 15 residues. V was clipped by 5 bases and J by 7 bases; unmatched bases: 9. CDR3 region: CAWGTGQGESEKLFF. CDR3 DNA: TGTGCCTGGGGTACGGGACAGGGGGAGTCTGAAAAACTGTTTTTT.

This chain joins TRBV20-1 and TRBJ1-4; D not resolved. Germline loops: CDR1 DFQATT, CDR2 SNEGSKA (reference sequence). This CDR3 is 15 amino acids long. V lost 3 bases and J lost 5, with 16 bases in between. CDR3 DNA sequence: TGCAGTGCTAGGAGCCCGCGGCAGTCGAATGAAAAACTGTTTTTT. It codes for CSARSPRQSNEKLFF.

The CDR3 reads CASRTGNEQYF. CDR3 nucleotides: TGTGCCAGTCGGACTGGCAATGAGCAGTACTTC. The rearrangement uses TRBV27 and TRBJ2-5; possibly TRBD2 for D (5 bases). Trimming removed 9 bases from V and 11 bases from J, with 16 bases in between. This CDR3 is built from 11 residues. Germline lookup yields CDR1 MNHEY and CDR2 SMNVEV (reference sequence).

This clonotype was seen only a few times. The chain has TRBV27 and TRBJ2-7; perhaps TRBD2 as D (5 bases). Trimming stripped 2 bases from V and 4 bases from J, with 9 bases between. This CDR3 comprises 13 residues. The germline V gene has CDR1 MNHEY and CDR2 SMNVEV (reference sequence). CDR3 protein: CASSLREGYEQYF. DNA of the CDR3: TGTGCCAGCAGTTTACGAGAGGGTTACGAGCAGTACTTC.

This sequence joins TRBV6-1 and TRBJ2-1, with D possibly TRBD2 on 6 matching bases. The CDR3 length is 15 residues. V lost 3 bases and J 0 bases, leaving 9 bases between the germline ends. Germline CDR1 reads MNHNS; CDR2 reads SASEGT. CDR3 amino acids: CASSDGGSSYNEQFF. DNA of the CDR3: TGTGCCAGCAGTGATGGGGGGAGCTCCTACAATGAGCAGTTCTTC.

J is TRBJ1-3 and V is TRBV7-9; D might be TRBD1 (5 bases). CDR1 is SEHNR and CDR2 is FQNEAQ in the germline V gene (reference sequence). Trimming left V 11 bases short and J 0 bases short, with 11 bases between. This CDR3 is 13 amino acids long. The chain's CDR3 is CALRRGSGNTIYF. In DNA form, the CDR3 reads TGTGCCCTTCGGAGGGGCTCTGGAAACACCATATATTTT.

The chain employs TRBV28 and TRBJ2-7; 7 bases are a match to TRBD2. Unmatched junction bases numbered 12, after V lost 3 bases and J lost 4 bases. Germline V CDR1 and CDR2: MDHEN, SYDVKM. The CDR3 spans 16 residues. The CDR3, as DNA: TGTGCCAGCAGTTTCGCCCCCGCAGCGGGGACTTACGAGCAGTACTTC. It encodes CASSFAPAAGTYEQYF.

This chain links TRBV7-2 with TRBJ2-7, with 14 nucleotides matching TRBD2. CDR1 is SGHTA and CDR2 is FQGNSA in the germline V gene. CDR3 length: 15 residues. Unmatched junction bases numbered 4, after V lost 6 bases and J lost 3 bases. The CDR3 spells CASRSGLAGDYEQYF. DNA of the CDR3: TGTGCCAGCAGGTCGGGACTAGCGGGGGACTACGAGCAGTACTTC.

This chain uses TRBV2 with TRBJ1-1, with a weak D call TRBD1 (5 bases). From germline, CDR1 is SNHLY and CDR2 FYNNEI. This CDR3 is built from 13 residues. Trimming pared 9 bases from V and 3 bases from J, leaving 14 bases between. CDR3 in amino acids: CASRQFMDTEAFF. CDR3 in DNA: TGTGCCAGTCGACAGTTTATGGACACTGAAGCTTTCTTT.

The chain has TRBV11-2 and TRBJ2-1, with D perhaps TRBD1 (6 bases). V was clipped by 8 bases and J by 0 bases, with 14 bases between them. The CDR3 has 15 residues. In germline, CDR1 is SGHAT, CDR2 FQNNGV. This chain's CDR3 is CASVPGTSSYNEQFF. DNA for the CDR3: TGTGCCAGCGTGCCGGGGACAAGCTCCTACAATGAGCAGTTCTTC.

This clonotype was seen only a few times. The V call is TRBV29-1, the J call TRBJ2-7; a weak D match, TRBD2 (5 bases). The CDR3 runs to 15 residues. In germline, CDR1 is SQVTM, CDR2 ANQGSEA. The V and J ends lost 7 bases and 7 bases respectively, with 26 bases between them. The CDR3 region is CSAGPSGGGYNEQYF. In nucleotides, the CDR3 is TGCAGCGCAGGACCGTCGGGTGGAGGATACAATGAGCAGTACTTC.

Concerning this clonotype itself: Just one base apart from a much larger clone, this may be a read error. The rearrangement links TRBV3-1 to TRBJ2-7; 11 bases map to TRBD2. TRBJ2-4 explains the end of the DNA better; the J call may be wrong. CDR1 and CDR2 (germline): LGHDT, YNNKEL (reference sequence). The length of the CDR3 is 14 residues. The CDR3 DNA follows: TGTGCCAGCAGCCGGGGGACTAGCGGTCACATTCAGTACTTC. This gives the protein CASSRGTSGHIQYF.

This clonotype was detected only a few times. The rearrangement uses TRBV6-5 and TRBJ2-6; D remains unclear. The germline V gene encodes CDR1 MNHEY and CDR2 SVGAGI. This CDR3 has 16 amino acids. Deletions cut 0 bases from V and 2 bases from J, with 8 bases between. CDR3 in amino acids: CASSYSFRTGANVLTF. For the CDR3, the DNA is TGTGCCAGCAGTTACTCGTTCCGGACTGGGGCCAACGTCCTGACTTTC.

Comments on this clonotype: Germline is not matched at one junction end, which may reflect a read error. The genes are TRBV29-1 and TRBJ1-4; 8 bases match TRBD1. Germline V CDR1 and CDR2: SQVTM, ANQGSEA. The CDR3 has 14 residues. Here the CDR3 reads CSVGTGGTNAKLFF. The DNA for the CDR3 is TGCAGCGTTGGAACAGGGGGGACTAATGCAAAACTGTTTTTT.

The chain employs TRBV2 and TRBJ1-2; weak D call: TRBD1 (5 bases). Trimming took 5 bases from V and 8 from J, leaving 15 bases between them. Germline lookup yields CDR1 SNHLY and CDR2 FYNNEI. The CDR3 is 13 amino acids. CDR3 bases: TGTGCCAGCAGTACGGGACCGACTAACGGCTACACCTTC. This translates into CASSTGPTNGYTF.

The chain recombines TRBV27 with TRBJ1-1; D is unclear. The V end was cut by 5 bases, the J end by 1 base, with 14 bases between. This CDR3 spans 15 amino acids. Per the germline V gene, CDR1 is MNHEY and CDR2 is SMNVEV (reference sequence). The chain's CDR3 is CASSPQREWNTEAFF. CDR3 sequence (DNA): TGTGCCAGCAGTCCTCAACGGGAGTGGAACACTGAAGCTTTCTTT.

The chain joins TRBV15 to TRBJ2-1; D uncertain. In germline, CDR1 is LNHNV, CDR2 YYDKDF (reference sequence). Trimming removed 0 bases from V and 0 bases from J, with 6 bases in between. CDR3 size: 15 residues. The CDR3 DNA sequence: TGTGCCACCAGCAGAGACAGGAGCTCCTACAATGAGCAGTTCTTC. Translating gives CATSRDRSSYNEQFF.

V and J are TRBV27 and TRBJ2-1, with a possible D match to TRBD2 (6 bases). Germline V gene lookup returns CDR1 MNHEY and CDR2 SMNVEV (reference sequence). This CDR3 has 15 amino acids. V was pared by 6 bases and J by 7 bases, with 19 bases between. CDR3 in DNA: TGTGCCAGCAGAAACCGAGGGAAGACTAGGAATGAGCAGTTCTTC. Protein: CASRNRGKTRNEQFF.

This clonotype was observed a handful of times. The chain combines TRBV29-1 with TRBJ1-4; D is uncertain. Germline V gene sequence: CDR1 SQVTM, CDR2 ANQGSEA. The CDR3 runs to 12 residues. V lost 7 bases to trimming and J lost 4 bases, with 10 bases between them. CDR3 residues: CSASSLNEKLFF. In DNA, the CDR3 is TGCAGCGCCAGCAGCCTTAATGAAAAACTGTTTTTT.

V is TRBV28 and J is TRBJ1-5, with D tentatively TRBD1 (5 bases). The V and J ends lost 6 bases and 5 bases respectively, with 17 bases between them. This CDR3 contains 15 residues. Germline V gives CDR1 MDHEN, CDR2 SYDVKM. The DNA for the CDR3 is TGTGCCAGCAGCGAGGGGAAGAAGGTTGATCAGCCCCAGCATTTT. Protein product: CASSEGKKVDQPQHF.

This clonotype was detected only a few times. This sequence joins TRBV7-2 and TRBJ2-1, with 9 bases identical to TRBD2. The J segment lost 6 bases and the V segment lost 0 bases, leaving 3 bases of the junction unmatched. Germline V gene sequence: CDR1 SGHTA, CDR2 FQGNSA. The length of the CDR3 is 15 residues. CDR3 in amino acids: CASSLAAGGVNEQFF. The CDR3, as DNA: TGTGCCAGCAGCTTAGCTGCGGGGGGGGTCAATGAGCAGTTCTTC.

The chain employs TRBV7-9 and TRBJ1-1, with D uncertain. The CDR3 consists of 12 residues. V lost 9 bases and J lost 7, with 15 bases in between. Germline V gene data show CDR1 as SEHNR and CDR2 as FQNEAQ (reference sequence). The CDR3 sequence: CASRGRENEAFF. The CDR3 DNA reads as TGTGCCAGTAGAGGACGGGAAAATGAAGCTTTCTTT.

This clonotype appeared once. CDR3 sequence (DNA): TGTGCCAGCCCACCGGATACAGGGCCCGGCTACACCTTC. It yields the protein CASPPDTGPGYTF. The chain links TRBV2 to TRBJ1-2; TRBD1 is a possible D gene (6 bases). Trimming pared 8 bases from V and 8 bases from J, leaving 18 bases between. CDR1 is SNHLY and CDR2 is FYNNEI in the germline V gene. The CDR3 covers 13 residues.

The J gene is TRBJ2-4, the V gene TRBV20-1; D ambiguous. Trimming removed 0 bases at V and 0 bases at J, with 3 bases between. This CDR3 is built from 13 residues. Germline loops: CDR1 DFQATT, CDR2 SNEGSKA (reference sequence). This CDR3 reads CSARERAKNIQYF. CDR3 sequence (DNA): TGCAGTGCTAGAGAAAGAGCCAAAAACATTCAGTACTTC.

In its sample, this clonotype was seen a few times. The chain combines TRBV12-3 or TRBV12-4 with TRBJ1-1, with 11 bases fitting TRBD1. This CDR3 contains 15 residues. The junction had 3 bases not matched to a gene; V was cut back by 3 bases and J by 3 bases. The CDR3: CASSLGDRGDTEAFF. CDR3 DNA: TGTGCCAGCAGTTTGGGGGACAGGGGGGACACTGAAGCTTTCTTT.

This clonotype was counted once. The chain is built from TRBV5-1 and TRBJ2-4; 8 bases fit TRBD2. Per germline, CDR1 SGHRS and CDR2 YFSETQ. This CDR3 region has 17 residues. Trimming took 0 bases from V and 1 from J; bases not matched to a gene: 6. Here the CDR3 reads CASSLAGRDSAKNIQYF. The CDR3 bases are TGCGCCAGCAGCTTGGCCGGGAGGGACTCTGCCAAAAACATTCAGTACTTC.